This T cell receptor (beta chain) was retrieved from a study of blood T cell repertoires in COVID-19. Study overall: Samples taken during acute and convalescent COVID-19 were collected in the United States, Italy and Spain. PBMCs, B-cell-depleted T cells, or T cells were the source of the cDNA or gDNA that made up the material.

Libraries were prepared by immunoSEQ multiplex PCR; TCRdb keeps only in-frame clonotypes and omits some of them. The sample holds 310,000 or so clones, almost 90% seen once. The CDR3 runs 15 residues. The V end was cut by 5 bases, the J end by 0 bases, with 11 bases between. CDR1 and CDR2 from the germline V gene are MNHEY and SMNVEV (reference sequence). Participants had their cohort set by participant-reported clinical history. This sequence originates from a woman in her late teens or twenties with acute COVID-19. Material for sequencing was PBMCs or T cells enriched from blood (not recorded which). V is TRBV27 and J is TRBJ2-1; D gene uncertain. CDR3 nucleotide sequence: TGTGCCAGCAGTCTGATTATTAGCTCCTACAATGAGCAGTTCTTC. It codes for CASSLIISSYNEQFF.